Included here is one T cell receptor beta chain sequence, with context. As yet, its antigen is unknown. The table came from immunoSEQ multiplex PCR; TCRdb's copy has only in-frame clones and leaves some out. The data contain about 1.1 million clones, around 78% of them seen just once; the ten biggest clones take up roughly 0.56%. This record belongs to a study of shared clonotypes between healthy human individuals. The CDR3 runs to 15 residues. Per germline, CDR1 MNHEY and CDR2 SVGAGI. V was shortened by 2 bases and J by 2 bases, with 10 bases between the two germline ends. Findings and caveats of the study: Represented diversity, genetic and exposure-history alike, was limited by few donors. In this cohort, only blood was sampled, and tissue repertoires likely differ.

The TCR comes from a man younger than 35 in good health. Some clones in this sample may be carry-over from other donors' samples. The genes are TRBV6-5 and TRBJ1-5; D uncertain. Material: memory CD4+ T cells from PBMCs. Specified subset: CD45RA-negative fraction. The CDR3 sequence is CASSYAGWGNQPQHF. The CDR3 DNA follows: TGTGCCAGCAGTTACGCGGGATGGGGCAATCAGCCCCAGCATTTT.